This T cell receptor beta chain stems from a study of cytomegalovirus exposure and HLA in healthy donors. General study results and limits: Some highly shared sequence variants likely arose as a pipeline artifact.

CDR3 length: 13 amino acids. CDR1 GTSNPN and CDR2 SVGIG come from the germline V gene (reference sequence). Between the trimmed V and J ends, which lost 1 base and 14 bases, there was a span of 15 bases. Note on this clone: Its antigen is currently unknown.

PCR primers comprised 60 Vbeta and 13 Jbeta primers. The table came from immunoSEQ multiplex PCR; TCRdb's copy has only in-frame clones and leaves some out. The data hold about 180,000 clones, with under 85% observed a single time. The sequence was obtained from a male donor in good health and CMV-seronegative. This sequence joins TRBV30 and TRBJ1-6; no firm D call. Source material: PBMCs. The CDR3 protein is CAWSERASLALHF. In DNA form, the CDR3 reads TGTGCCTGGAGTGAGCGGGCGAGTTTAGCCCTCCACTTT.